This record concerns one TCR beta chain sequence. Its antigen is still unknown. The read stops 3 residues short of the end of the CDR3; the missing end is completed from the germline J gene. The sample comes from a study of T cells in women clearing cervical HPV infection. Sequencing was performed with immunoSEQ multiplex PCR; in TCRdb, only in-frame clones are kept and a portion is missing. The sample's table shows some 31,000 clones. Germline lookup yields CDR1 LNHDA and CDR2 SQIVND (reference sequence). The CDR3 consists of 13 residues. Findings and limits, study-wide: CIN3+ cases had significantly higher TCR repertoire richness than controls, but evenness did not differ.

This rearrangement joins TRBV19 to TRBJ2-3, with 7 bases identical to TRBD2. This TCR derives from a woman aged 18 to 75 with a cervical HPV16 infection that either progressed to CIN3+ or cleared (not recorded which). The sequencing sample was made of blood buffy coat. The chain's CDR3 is CASSEGRVGTQYF. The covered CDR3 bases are TGTGCCAGTAGTGAGGGGAGGGTGGGGACG.